This is a list of T cell receptor beta chains from one sample in a study of OX40 agonist ivuxolimab in advanced cancers. The table came from immunoSEQ multiplex PCR; TCRdb's copy has only in-frame clones and leaves some out. Of fewer than 70,000 clones in the sample, about nine tenths were seen once. Sequencing was performed on CD4+ or CD8+ T cells sorted from blood, taken in a trial of the OX40 agonist ivuxolimab. These receptors all stem from an adult with an advanced solid tumor such as melanoma, head and neck, liver or kidney cancer. The CDR3 runs from the conserved cysteine through the conserved F or W. Fields, in order: CDR3 DNA, CDR3 protein, J gene, V gene, D gene. A D gene is named only where the DNA matches it firmly.

CDR3 DNA: TGCGCCAGCAGCCAAGATTTACAGTTGAGGCAGTATTTT; CDR3 protein: CASSQDLQLRQYF; J gene: TRBJ2-3; V gene: TRBV4-3; D gene: -
CDR3 DNA: TGTGCCAGCAGCTTAGGAATAGCGGGGCTACAAGAGACCCAGTACTTC; CDR3 protein: CASSLGIAGLQETQYF; J gene: TRBJ2-5; V gene: TRBV11-3; D gene: TRBD2
CDR3 DNA: TGTGCCACCAGCAGAGAGCAGGGGGCTTACAATCAGCCCCAGCATTTT; CDR3 protein: CATSREQGAYNQPQHF; J gene: TRBJ1-5; V gene: TRBV15; D gene: TRBD1
CDR3 DNA: TGTGCCAGCTCACCAGAGTCTAGCACAGATACGCAGTATTTT; CDR3 protein: CASSPESSTDTQYF; J gene: TRBJ2-3; V gene: TRBV18; D gene: -
CDR3 DNA: TGTGCCAGCAGCCGCAGGACAGCGAACACTGAAGCTTTCTTT; CDR3 protein: CASSRRTANTEAFF; J gene: TRBJ1-1; V gene: TRBV14; D gene: -
CDR3 DNA: TGTGCCAGCAGCTTAGGTTACAGTACCACAGATACGCAGTATTTT; CDR3 protein: CASSLGYSTTDTQYF; J gene: TRBJ2-3; V gene: TRBV11-3; D gene: -
CDR3 DNA: TGTGCCAGCGGATATTGGACAGGGGTCTACGAGCAGTACTTC; CDR3 protein: CASGYWTGVYEQYF; J gene: TRBJ2-7; V gene: TRBV28; D gene: TRBD1
CDR3 DNA: TGTGCCAGCAGTCGGGCAGGGTCCTACGAGCAGTACTTC; CDR3 protein: CASSRAGSYEQYF; J gene: TRBJ2-7; V gene: TRBV6-1; D gene: -
CDR3 DNA: TGTGCGTCTGGGGGAAGTGAAAAACTGTTTTTT; CDR3 protein: CASGGSEKLFF; J gene: TRBJ1-4; V gene: TRBV6-5; D gene: -
CDR3 DNA: TGCAGCGGTGGACAGGGAACCTACGAGCAGTACTTC; CDR3 protein: CSGGQGTYEQYF; J gene: TRBJ2-7; V gene: TRBV29-1; D gene: TRBD1
CDR3 DNA: TGTGCCAGCAGTACGGACACTCTAGGACTAGCGGGAGGGGGTGAGCAGTTCTTC; CDR3 protein: CASSTDTLGLAGGGEQFF; J gene: TRBJ2-1; V gene: TRBV9; D gene: TRBD2
CDR3 DNA: TGTGCCAGCACCCGCGCAGTAACTAACTATGGCTACACCTTC; CDR3 protein: CASTRAVTNYGYTF; J gene: TRBJ1-2; V gene: TRBV6-5; D gene: -
CDR3 DNA: TGCGCCAGCAGCTTGGGACAGCGATCCTACGAGCAGTACTTC; CDR3 protein: CASSLGQRSYEQYF; J gene: TRBJ2-7; V gene: TRBV5-1; D gene: -
CDR3 DNA: TGTGCCATCAGTGAGCTGGACAGGGGGCAGTACTTC; CDR3 protein: CAISELDRGQYF; J gene: TRBJ2-7; V gene: TRBV10-3; D gene: TRBD1
CDR3 DNA: TGTGCCAGTAGTTCCGGGACTAGCGCCTACAATGAGCAGTTCTTC; CDR3 protein: CASSSGTSAYNEQFF; J gene: TRBJ2-1; V gene: TRBV19; D gene: TRBD2
CDR3 DNA: TGTGCCAGCAGCTACGACAGGGTACTACGCTATGGCTACACCTTC; CDR3 protein: CASSYDRVLRYGYTF; J gene: TRBJ1-2; V gene: TRBV7-2; D gene: TRBD1